The 30 T cell receptor beta chains reported below all come from one sample, sequenced in a study of T-cell reconstitution after alpha-beta-depleted transplantation in children. A library of TCRbeta sequences, prepared with unique molecular identifiers, was generated. TCRdb analysed the PCR reads with MiXCR anew, one entry per CDR3 protein. Of approximately 390,000 distinct CDR3 sequences detected, roughly a tenth appear once; the ten largest clones hold about 5%. Sequenced here: PBMCs from the stem cell graft donor, sampled from the stem cell graft. Receptors were obtained from a human donor who donated a stem cell graft to a child with acute myeloid leukemia.

This clonotype was observed at least ten times. The chain recombines TRBV20-1 with TRBJ2-1; a possible D gene is TRBD2 (5 bases). The ends were cut back, 5 bases at V and 6 bases at J, with 11 bases in the middle. Germline V gene data show CDR1 as DFQATT and CDR2 as SNEGSKA (reference sequence). This CDR3 contains 12 residues. CDR3: CSALQRANEQFF. In DNA, the CDR3 is TGCAGTGCTCTCCAGAGGGCCAATGAGCAGTTCTTC.

The chain uses TRBV5-1 and TRBJ2-7; D perhaps matches TRBD2 (6 bases). CDR1 is SGHRS, CDR2 YFSETQ, per germline. V was trimmed by 7 bases and J by 2 bases, leaving 16 bases between them. This CDR3 contains 14 residues. CDR3 sequence: CASYSSGLPYEQYF. CDR3 coding DNA: TGCGCCAGCTACTCTTCGGGACTCCCCTACGAGCAGTACTTC. Together with reference TRBV5-1 and TRBJ2-7, the CDR3 gives the full variable domain: KAGVTQTPRYLIKTRGQQVTLSCSPISGHRSVSWYQQTPGQGLQFLFEYFSETQRNKGNFPGRFSGRQFSNSRSEMNVSTLELGDSALYLCASYSSGLPYEQYFGPGTRLTVT.

CDR3 amino acids: CASSMLGGYEQYV. Written as DNA, the CDR3 is TGCGCCAGCAGCATGCTTGGGGGTTACGAGCAGTACGTC. The chain has TRBV5-1 and TRBJ2-7; D could derive from TRBD1 or TRBD2 (5 bases each). V was trimmed by 4 bases and J by 4 bases, leaving 12 bases between them. The CDR3 is made up of 13 amino acids. Germline assignment: CDR1 SGHRS and CDR2 YFSETQ.

The chain has TRBV6-5 and TRBJ1-4, with D tentatively TRBD1 (5 bases). Germline V CDR1 and CDR2: MNHEY, SVGAGI. Trimming cost V 4 bases and J 8 bases, with 17 bases left between them. The CDR3 loop spans 15 amino acids. Written as DNA, the CDR3 is TGTGCCAGCAGTTCCTGGGGGGGGGGAGAAGAAAAACTGTTTTTT. Translated, it gives CASSSWGGGEEKLFF.

This sequence joins TRBV7-9 and TRBJ2-1; the D is unclear. Germline lookup yields CDR1 SEHNR and CDR2 FQNEAQ (reference sequence). The CDR3 contains 13 residues. The V gene lost 4 bases and the J gene lost 4 bases, with 8 bases spanning the gap. The CDR3 sequence is CASSSVEYNEQFF. The DNA for the CDR3 is TGTGCCAGCAGCTCGGTCGAGTACAATGAGCAGTTCTTC.

The chain joins TRBV5-6 to TRBJ2-1; 10 bases map to TRBD2. This CDR3 is built from 16 residues. Germline V lookup: CDR1 SGHDT, CDR2 YYEEEE. The trim removed 0 bases at V and 5 bases at J, leaving 5 bases unmatched. The CDR3 DNA reads as TGTGCCAGCAGCTTGGGACTAGCGGGTTCCCACAATGAGCAGTTCTTC. Amino acids: CASSLGLAGSHNEQFF.

V gene TRBV20-1 combines with J gene TRBJ1-4; D gene unclear. The CDR3 extends over 14 amino acids. V was clipped by 1 base and J by 4 bases, with 10 bases between them. CDR1 DFQATT and CDR2 SNEGSKA come from the germline V gene (reference sequence). The CDR3 DNA is TGCAGTGCTAGAGTGGTGACGGGTAATGAAAAACTGTTTTTT. Residues: CSARVVTGNEKLFF.

The chain uses TRBV28 and TRBJ2-7; 10 bases are a match to TRBD1. Trimming removed 5 bases from V and 4 bases from J; junction bases left unmatched: 8. The CDR3 spans 15 residues. Germline V gives CDR1 MDHEN, CDR2 SYDVKM. Written as DNA, the CDR3 is TGTGCCAGCAGTCCCGCAGGACAGGGGGGATACGAGCAGTACGTC. It encodes CASSPAGQGGYEQYV.

The V call is TRBV4-3, the J call TRBJ2-5; TRBD2 matches at 12 bases. CDR3 size: 17 residues. In germline, CDR1 is LGHNA, CDR2 YSLEER. After removal of 0 bases from V and 5 bases from J, the junction contained 7 bases not matched to a gene. DNA of the CDR3: TGCGCCAGCAGCCAAGATCCTAGCGGGAGGGCTGGTGAGACCCAGTACTTC. It translates to CASSQDPSGRAGETQYF.

The chain is built from TRBV12-3 or TRBV12-4 and TRBJ1-2; 7 bases match TRBD1. Unmatched junction bases numbered 4, after V lost 6 bases and J lost 0 bases. This CDR3 spans 14 amino acids. CDR3 in amino acids: CASRQGTTNYGYTF. In DNA, the CDR3 is TGTGCCAGCAGACAGGGGACAACTAACTATGGCTACACCTTC.

This clonotype was detected only once. The gene calls are TRBV10-3 and TRBJ2-3; a possible D gene is TRBD2 (6 bases). CDR1 and CDR2 from the germline V gene are ENHRY and SYGVKD. CDR3 size: 13 residues. V gave up 8 bases and J gave up 2 bases, with 11 bases separating them. The CDR3 region is CAIGGVSTDTQYF. The CDR3 nucleotides are TGTGCCATCGGCGGGGTCTCCACAGATACGCAGTATTTT.

The rearrangement links TRBV7-8 to TRBJ1-1, with D maybe TRBD1 (6 bases). The CDR3 is 13 residues long. CDR1 and CDR2 from the germline V gene are SGHVS and FQNEAQ. The V and J ends lost 5 bases and 5 bases respectively, with 12 bases between them. The CDR3 coding sequence is TGTGCCAGCAGCGAGCACAGGGCGACTGAAGCTTTCTTT. Translation: CASSEHRATEAFF.

The rearrangement uses TRBV12-5 and TRBJ1-5, with TRBD1 identical over 7 bases. The CDR3 loop spans 17 amino acids. The trim removed 0 bases at V and 3 bases at J, leaving 8 bases unmatched. Germline CDR1 LGHNT, CDR2 FRNRAP. CDR3 DNA: TGTGCTAGTGGTTTGGTATGGGGGGACAGCCCCAATCAGCCCCAGCATTTT. This encodes CASGLVWGDSPNQPQHF. Combining the CDR3 with reference TRBV12-5 and TRBJ1-5 gives the whole variable domain DARVTQTPRHKVTEMGQEVTMRCQPILGHNTVFWYRQTMMQGLELLAYFRNRAPLDDSGMPKDRFSAEMPDATLATLKIQPSEPRDSAVYFCASGLVWGDSPNQPQHFGDGTRLSIL.

This chain connects TRBV6-1 to TRBJ1-5, with D unclear. Trimming removed 0 bases from V and 7 bases from J, with 7 bases in between. CDR1 MNHNS and CDR2 SASEGT come from the germline V gene. The CDR3 spans 13 residues. The CDR3 nucleotides are TGTGCCAGCAGTGAAGCGGTGCGACAGCCCCAGCATTTT. It encodes CASSEAVRQPQHF.

Ten or more counts support this clonotype. This chain uses TRBV21-1 with TRBJ2-4; no check of the table's D call, TRBD1, against the DNA was made. TRBV21-1 corresponds to a pseudogene. The CDR3 loop spans 19 amino acids. CDR3 loop: CASSNKWGFGGRAKNIQYF. CDR3 in DNA: TGTGCCAGCAGCAACAAGTGGGGTTTTGGGGGCCGAGCCAAAAACATTCAGTACTTC.

This clonotype was detected a few times. The chain recombines TRBV20-1 with TRBJ2-1; TRBD2 agrees at 14 bases. The germline V gene encodes CDR1 DFQATT and CDR2 SNEGSKA (reference sequence). V shed 6 bases and J 9 bases; nucleotides not matched to a gene: 7. The CDR3 is 14 amino acids. The CDR3, as DNA: TGCAGTGCCACCGGGACTAGCGGGAGAACTGAGCAGTTCTTC. The encoded protein is CSATGTSGRTEQFF.

This chain connects TRBV7-6 to TRBJ2-7; possibly TRBD1 or TRBD2 for D (6 bases each). Trimming pared 3 bases from V and 7 bases from J, leaving 13 bases between. Germline lookup yields CDR1 SGHVS and CDR2 FNYEAQ. The CDR3 covers 13 residues. CDR3 in DNA: TGTGCCAGCAGCTTTGGCACAGGGAGGGAGCAGTACTTC. It translates to CASSFGTGREQYF. The full variable domain, with the rest looked up from reference TRBV7-6 and TRBJ2-7, is GAGVSQSPRYKVTKRGQDVALRCDPISGHVSLYWYRQALGQGPEFLTYFNYEAQQDKSGLPNDRFSAERPEGSISTLTIQRTEQRDSAMYRCASSFGTGREQYFGPGTRLTVT.

The V call is TRBV20-1, the J call TRBJ1-1; D not resolved. The CDR3 totals 12 residues. Per germline, CDR1 DFQATT and CDR2 SNEGSKA (reference sequence). The ends were cut back, 6 bases at V and 3 bases at J, with 11 bases in the middle. The CDR3 coding sequence is TGCAGTGCCATTCTGATGGACACTGAAGCTTTCTTT. Its translation: CSAILMDTEAFF.

This clonotype was detected only a few times. The rearrangement uses TRBV5-1 and TRBJ2-1; possibly TRBD1 or TRBD2 for D (5 bases each). V lost 3 bases, J lost 3 bases, and 7 bases lay in between. CDR3 length: 13 amino acids. Germline-derived CDR1 and CDR2 are SGHRS and YFSETQ. The chain's CDR3 is CASSWDLYNEQFF. CDR3 coding DNA: TGCGCCAGCAGCTGGGACCTCTACAATGAGCAGTTCTTC.

This rearrangement joins TRBV4-2 to TRBJ1-2, with D hard to call. The CDR3 consists of 13 residues. V lost 0 bases, J lost 8 bases, and 10 bases lay in between. Looked up from germline, CDR1 is LGHNA and CDR2 is YNFKEQ. The CDR3 DNA reads TGTGCCAGCAGCCAAGATTTTCGGTGGGGCTACACCTTC. Protein product: CASSQDFRWGYTF.

This chain connects TRBV10-3 to TRBJ2-3; perhaps TRBD2 as D (5 bases). Germline V gene lookup returns CDR1 ENHRY and CDR2 SYGVKD. The CDR3 consists of 13 residues. Trimming cost V 3 bases and J 2 bases, with 6 bases left between them. The CDR3 protein is CAISDRDTDTQYF. In nucleotides, the CDR3 is TGTGCCATCAGTGACCGGGACACAGATACGCAGTATTTT.

The sample holds a few counts of this clonotype. The CDR3, as DNA: TGCGCCAGCGGACCCACAGGGTACTCAGAGACCCAGTACTTC. It is translated as CASGPTGYSETQYF. J is TRBJ2-5 and V is TRBV5-1, with a weak D call TRBD1 (6 bases). V lost 7 bases, J lost 4 bases, and 17 bases lay in between. This CDR3 comprises 14 residues. Germline V lookup: CDR1 SGHRS, CDR2 YFSETQ.

The V gene is TRBV5-1, the J gene TRBJ2-1, with 12 bases matching TRBD2. Germline V lookup: CDR1 SGHRS, CDR2 YFSETQ. V was pared by 5 bases and J by 9 bases, with 9 bases of the junction left unmatched. CDR3 length: 15 amino acids. DNA for the CDR3: TGCGCCAGCAGAAACGAACTAGCGGGGGGAAGTGAGCAGTTCTTC. Translation gives CASRNELAGGSEQFF.

This clonotype was seen ten or more times. This sequence joins TRBV10-3 and TRBJ1-1; 9 positions agree with TRBD1. Germline trimming cut 11 bases from V and 1 base from J; bases unmatched to any gene: 8. CDR3 length: 14 amino acids. The germline V gene has CDR1 ENHRY and CDR2 SYGVKD. The CDR3 here is CAATDRGSNTEAFF. The CDR3 DNA reads as TGTGCCGCGACGGACAGGGGCTCGAACACTGAAGCTTTCTTT.

The chain carries TRBV4-3 and TRBJ2-3; 10 bases match TRBD2. The CDR3 length is 17 residues. Germline V gives CDR1 LGHNA, CDR2 YSLEER. Germline trimming cut 3 bases from V and 3 bases from J; bases unmatched to any gene: 9. The CDR3 protein is CASSHEAGGKVTDTQYF. CDR3 DNA: TGCGCCAGCAGCCACGAAGCGGGAGGGAAGGTGACAGATACGCAGTATTTT.

The table lists this clonotype with a few counts. The chain recombines TRBV5-1 with TRBJ2-1; D is possibly TRBD1 (5 bases). CDR1 is SGHRS and CDR2 is YFSETQ in the germline V gene. This CDR3 is 14 amino acids long. V lost 4 bases and J 8 bases, leaving 16 bases between the germline ends. CDR3 sequence reads: CASSTAKGQDEQFF. In DNA form, the CDR3 reads TGCGCCAGCAGCACGGCCAAGGGGCAGGATGAGCAGTTCTTC.

V gene TRBV5-1 combines with J gene TRBJ2-1, with D perhaps TRBD2 (5 bases). The V gene lost 4 bases and the J gene lost 2 bases, with 16 bases spanning the gap. The CDR3 extends over 16 amino acids. Per the germline V gene, CDR1 is SGHRS and CDR2 is YFSETQ. The chain's CDR3 is CASSEYTRSPYNEQFF. CDR3 bases: TGCGCCAGCAGCGAATATACTAGGTCCCCCTACAATGAGCAGTTCTTC.

The rearrangement uses TRBV11-1 and TRBJ2-1, with TRBD1 identical over 9 bases. Germline CDR1 SGHAT, CDR2 FQDESV (reference sequence). J gave up 5 bases and V 0 bases, and 5 bases lay outside the gene matches. CDR3 length: 16 amino acids. The CDR3 is CASSLASGQGNNEQFF. The CDR3 DNA sequence: TGTGCCAGCAGCTTAGCGTCGGGACAGGGAAACAATGAGCAGTTCTTC.

The J gene is TRBJ2-1, the V gene TRBV20-1; 9 nucleotides match TRBD1. The CDR3 consists of 14 residues. J was trimmed by 9 bases and V by 6 bases; bases with no gene match: 12. The germline V gene encodes CDR1 DFQATT and CDR2 SNEGSKA (reference sequence). This CDR3 reads CSARDRALLSEQFF. The DNA for the CDR3 is TGCAGTGCAAGGGACAGGGCCCTACTCTCTGAGCAGTTCTTC.

In DNA form, the CDR3 reads TGCAGTGCAGGACCCACGTGGTCCAATGAGCAGTTCTTC. Amino acid sequence: CSAGPTWSNEQFF. This chain joins TRBV20-1 and TRBJ2-1; unclear D gene. The CDR3 contains 13 residues. CDR1 is DFQATT and CDR2 is SNEGSKA in the germline V gene (reference sequence). The V end was cut by 6 bases, the J end by 6 bases, with 15 bases between.